Presented here are 26 T cell receptor beta chains from one specimen sequenced in a study of T cell responses to AZD1222 COVID-19 vaccine. Measured with immunoSEQ multiplex PCR; TCRdb has only the in-frame clones, and not every one. The sample consists of about 140,000 clones, about 88% of them appearing once. Sequences were derived from peripheral blood, sampled on day 0 of AZD1222 vaccination. Receptor source: an adult in good health.

The rearrangement joins TRBV27 to TRBJ1-4; the D is unclear. Trimming pared 3 bases from V and 8 bases from J, leaving 16 bases between. This CDR3 contains 15 residues. Germline V gene data show CDR1 as MNHEY and CDR2 as SMNVEV (reference sequence). The CDR3 loop is CASSLEGLSREKLFF. The DNA for the CDR3 is TGTGCCAGCAGTTTGGAAGGGTTGAGTCGGGAAAAACTGTTTTTT.

The J gene is TRBJ2-3, the V gene TRBV5-1; the match to TRBD2 covers 8 bases. This CDR3 is 14 amino acids long. V was pared by 2 bases and J by 5 bases, with 4 bases of the junction left unmatched. CDR1 is SGHRS and CDR2 is YFSETQ in the germline V gene. The CDR3 DNA reads as TGCGCCAGCAGCTTTCGGGGGGGCCAAGATACGCAGTATTTT. Encoded protein: CASSFRGGQDTQYF. Full variable domain (remainder filled in from reference TRBV5-1 and TRBJ2-3): KAGVTQTPRYLIKTRGQQVTLSCSPISGHRSVSWYQQTPGQGLQFLFEYFSETQRNKGNFPGRFSGRQFSNSRSEMNVSTLELGDSALYLCASSFRGGQDTQYFGPGTRLTVL.

The V call is TRBV29-1, the J call TRBJ2-7, with 12 bases identical to TRBD1. Trimming at V came to 3 bases and at J to 4 bases, leaving 7 bases not matched to a gene. CDR3 length: 15 residues. Germline CDR1 SQVTM, CDR2 ANQGSEA. CDR3 in DNA: TGCAGCGTTGATAGCGGGACAGGGGGCAAATACGAGCAGTACTTC. This gives the protein CSVDSGTGGKYEQYF.

The rearrangement uses TRBV15 and TRBJ1-1; D gene unclear. The CDR3 loop spans 16 amino acids. Trimming cost V 3 bases and J 1 base, with 15 bases left between them. Germline-derived CDR1 and CDR2 are LNHNV and YYDKDF (reference sequence). The DNA of the CDR3 is TGTGCCACCAGCAGGGGAGGGTCGGCGGGGAACACTGAAGCTTTCTTT. Translated: CATSRGGSAGNTEAFF.

The rearrangement joins TRBV9 to TRBJ1-2; D perhaps matches TRBD1 (5 bases). CDR1 and CDR2 from the germline V gene are SGDLS and YYNGEE. CDR3 size: 13 residues. The V end lost 6 bases, the J end lost 1 base, and 10 bases lay between the germline ends. The CDR3 sequence: CASNHGGNYGYTF. Here the CDR3 DNA reads TGTGCCAGCAACCACGGGGGTAACTATGGCTACACCTTC.

As to this clone: Distinct nucleotide sequences in the sample also encode this CDR3. The chain carries TRBV18 and TRBJ2-5; the D gene is possibly TRBD1 (5 bases). Germline CDR1 KGHSH, CDR2 LQKENI. V dropped 1 base and J dropped 5 bases, with 11 bases sitting between them. The CDR3 length is 14 residues. CDR3 residues: CASSPQGLGETQYF. CDR3 bases: TGTGCCAGCTCACCACAGGGGCTCGGCGAGACCCAGTACTTC.

The chain carries TRBV5-1 and TRBJ1-4, with TRBD1 identical over 7 bases. The CDR3 has 15 residues. Germline loops: CDR1 SGHRS, CDR2 YFSETQ. J gave up 11 bases and V 0 bases, and 10 bases lay outside the gene matches. This CDR3 reads CASSLGELQGKKLFF. Written as DNA, the CDR3 is TGCGCCAGCAGCTTGGGGGAACTACAGGGGAAGAAACTGTTTTTT.

The chain is built from TRBV20-1 and TRBJ1-1; D gene unclear. The V and J ends lost 6 bases and 4 bases respectively, with 6 bases between them. The CDR3 totals 10 residues. CDR1 and CDR2 (germline): DFQATT, SNEGSKA (reference sequence). Written as DNA, the CDR3 is TGCAGTGCAGGGAGCACTGAAGCTTTCTTT. This gives the protein CSAGSTEAFF.

V and J are TRBV27 and TRBJ1-4, with D hard to call. Trimming left V 0 bases short and J 7 bases short, with 9 bases between. The V gene's germline CDR1 is MNHEY and CDR2 SMNVEV (reference sequence). The CDR3 runs 14 residues. The CDR3 coding sequence is TGTGCCAGCAGTTTATCGGGCAACGGTGAAAAACTGTTTTTT. It encodes CASSLSGNGEKLFF.

This sequence joins TRBV2 and TRBJ1-6; D is ambiguous. Germline V gene sequence: CDR1 SNHLY, CDR2 FYNNEI. This CDR3 comprises 14 residues. Deletions cut 0 bases from V and 7 bases from J, with 7 bases between. CDR3 sequence: CASSEALRNSPLHF. In DNA, the CDR3 is TGTGCCAGCAGTGAAGCGCTTCGGAATTCACCCCTCCACTTT. The full variable domain, its missing parts supplied by reference TRBV2 and TRBJ1-6, is EPEVTQTPSHQVTQMGQEVILRCVPISNHLYFYWYRQILGQKVEFLVSFYNNEISEKSEIFDDQFSVERPDGSNFTLKIRSTKLEDSAMYFCASSEALRNSPLHFGNGTRLTVT.

The chain recombines TRBV5-5 with TRBJ1-4; D is possibly TRBD1 (6 bases). The CDR3 spans 14 residues. Trimming left V 2 bases short and J 7 bases short, with 12 bases between. Germline assignment: CDR1 SGHKS and CDR2 YYEKEE (reference sequence). The CDR3 region has the DNA TGTGCCAGCAGCTTATTGGGACACCCTGAAAAACTGTTTTTT. Translating gives CASSLLGHPEKLFF. Using reference TRBV5-5 and TRBJ1-4 for the parts outside the CDR3, the full variable domain is DAGVTQSPTHLIKTRGQQVTLRCSPISGHKSVSWYQQVLGQGPQFIFQYYEKEERGRGNFPDRFSARQFPNYSSELNVNALLLGDSALYLCASSLLGHPEKLFFGSGTQLSVL.

V is TRBV11-1 and J is TRBJ2-1, with 9 bases lining up with TRBD2. V lost 2 bases to trimming and J lost 4 bases; unmatched junction nucleotides: 6. The germline V gene has CDR1 SGHAT and CDR2 FQDESV (reference sequence). This CDR3 is built from 16 residues. The CDR3, as DNA: TGTGCCAGCAGCTTACAGGGTAGCGGGGGTTACAATGAGCAGTTCTTC. Protein sequence: CASSLQGSGGYNEQFF.

The genes are TRBV6-5 and TRBJ2-1, with D maybe TRBD2 (5 bases). V was cut by 3 bases and J by 0 bases, with 12 bases left in between. Germline V gives CDR1 MNHEY, CDR2 SVGAGI. CDR3 size: 16 residues. The CDR3 loop reads CASSYFPGSSYNEQFF. DNA for the CDR3: TGTGCCAGCAGTTATTTTCCGGGAAGCTCCTACAATGAGCAGTTCTTC.

This chain links TRBV3-1 (or the pseudogene TRBV3-2) with TRBJ1-5; no definite D call. The V gene lost 1 base and the J gene lost 6 bases, with 13 bases spanning the gap. Germline CDR1 reads LGHDT; CDR2 reads YNNKEL (reference sequence). CDR3 length: 15 residues. The CDR3 nucleotides are TGTGCCAGCAGCCAAGGGGTCAAGGCGGTTCAGCCCCAGCATTTT. Its protein product is CASSQGVKAVQPQHF.

CDR3 residues: CASSYSPDRGDTIYF. The CDR3 DNA sequence: TGTGCCAGCAGTTACTCCCCCGACAGGGGAGACACCATATATTTT. V usage is TRBV6-5 and J usage is TRBJ1-3, with 8 positions matching TRBD1. The CDR3 is 15 residues long. Germline V gene data show CDR1 as MNHEY and CDR2 as SVGAGI. V was clipped by 0 bases and J by 8 bases; unmatched bases: 6.

The genes are TRBV18 and TRBJ1-4; D is undetermined. CDR3 length: 14 amino acids. V was shortened by 6 bases and J by 3 bases, with 11 bases between the two germline ends. Germline V gene data show CDR1 as KGHSH and CDR2 as LQKENI. The CDR3 reads CASSRGRANEKLFF. CDR3 in DNA: TGTGCCAGCTCGCGAGGGAGGGCTAATGAAAAACTGTTTTTT.

This sequence joins TRBV30 and TRBJ1-4, with D possibly being TRBD1 (5 bases). Germline assignment: CDR1 GTSNPN and CDR2 SVGIG (reference sequence). The CDR3 runs to 15 residues. V lost 3 bases and J lost 2, with 13 bases in between. The CDR3 nucleotides are TGTGCCTGGAGCTGGGGACGGACGACTAATGAAAAACTGTTTTTT. It is translated as CAWSWGRTTNEKLFF.

This chain connects TRBV18 to TRBJ2-1; unclear D gene. CDR1 and CDR2 from the germline V gene are KGHSH and LQKENI. The germline V and J ends were trimmed by 0 bases and 3 bases, with 9 bases remaining between them. The CDR3 extends over 15 amino acids. CDR3 DNA sequence: TGTGCCAGCTCACCACCTTCGAAAGTCTACAATGAGCAGTTCTTC. Translating it yields CASSPPSKVYNEQFF.

The CDR3 here is CASKIVSAASISYGYTF. CDR3 in DNA: TGTGCCAGTAAAATTGTTTCGGCCGCTAGTATCAGCTATGGCTACACCTTC. The chain uses TRBV19 and TRBJ1-2; D uncertain. The CDR3 totals 17 residues. Germline CDR1 and CDR2: LNHDA and SQIVND (reference sequence). V lost 7 bases and J lost 4, with 25 bases in between. Based on the CDR3 plus reference TRBV19 and TRBJ1-2, the full variable domain is DGGITQSPKYLFRKEGQNVTLSCEQNLNHDAMYWYRQDPGQGLRLIYYSQIVNDFQKGDIAEGYSVSREKKESFPLTVTSAQKNPTAFYLCASKIVSAASISYGYTFGSGTRLTVV.

The chain carries TRBV5-1 and TRBJ1-2; perhaps TRBD1 as D (6 bases). Germline V gives CDR1 SGHRS, CDR2 YFSETQ. The CDR3 has 12 residues. V was clipped by 4 bases and J by 4 bases, with 8 bases between them. CDR3 nucleotide sequence: TGCGCCAGCAGCAAGGACAGCTATGGCTACACCTTC. Amino acids: CASSKDSYGYTF.

The CDR3, as DNA: TGTGCCAGCAGTTATGAACAGGGTATCTCCTACAATGAGCAGTTCTTC. Translating it yields CASSYEQGISYNEQFF. This chain links TRBV6-5 with TRBJ2-1, with D possibly TRBD1 on 6 matching bases. Trimming removed 3 bases at V and 0 bases at J, with 12 bases between. The CDR3 length is 16 residues. Germline loops: CDR1 MNHEY, CDR2 SVGAGI.

This clone was counted between two and nine times. The chain links TRBV4-2 to TRBJ1-4, with D possibly matching TRBD1 (5 bases). The V end lost 0 bases, the J end lost 10 bases, and 9 bases lay between the germline ends. Germline V lookup: CDR1 LGHNA, CDR2 YNFKEQ. The CDR3 sequence is 13 residues long. The CDR3 loop reads CASSQDGGGKLFF. CDR3 DNA: TGTGCCAGCAGCCAAGATGGGGGAGGAAAACTGTTTTTT.

This rearrangement joins TRBV19 to TRBJ2-7, with 8 bases identical to TRBD2. This CDR3 is 11 amino acids long. Trimming at V came to 8 bases and at J to 4 bases, leaving 1 base not matched to a gene. CDR1 and CDR2 (germline): LNHDA, SQIVND (reference sequence). CDR3 nucleotides: TGTGCCAGTCGGGGGGGGTACGAGCAGTACTTC. It yields the protein CASRGGYEQYF. Supplemented by reference TRBV19 and TRBJ2-7, the full variable domain reads DGGITQSPKYLFRKEGQNVTLSCEQNLNHDAMYWYRQDPGQGLRLIYYSQIVNDFQKGDIAEGYSVSREKKESFPLTVTSAQKNPTAFYLCASRGGYEQYFGPGTRLTVT.

The chain couples TRBV2 to TRBJ1-4; 8 bases are a match to TRBD1. The CDR3 contains 14 residues. Germline V lookup: CDR1 SNHLY, CDR2 FYNNEI. Trimming took 6 bases from V and 5 from J; bases not matched to a gene: 5. CDR3 residues: CASRKQGVNEKLFF. CDR3 bases: TGTGCCAGCAGGAAACAGGGGGTAAATGAAAAACTGTTTTTT.

The V call is TRBV24-1, the J call TRBJ2-1; D remains ambiguous. The V gene lost 4 bases and the J gene lost 12 bases, with 3 bases spanning the gap. CDR1 is KGHDR, CDR2 SFDVKD, per germline. The CDR3 is 9 residues long. The CDR3 coding sequence is TGTGCCACCAGTGACCCGCAGTTCTTC. This translates into CATSDPQFF.

The V gene is TRBV9, the J gene TRBJ1-2, with 12 bases identical to TRBD1. Germline V gene sequence: CDR1 SGDLS, CDR2 YYNGEE. V was pared by 8 bases and J by 7 bases, with 12 bases of the junction left unmatched. The CDR3 has 15 amino acids. CDR3 DNA: TGTGCCAGTGCTGACCCGGGACAGGGGGCGCGTGGCTACACCTTC. Protein product: CASADPGQGARGYTF.